This note documents a single T cell receptor beta chain sequence. Its target is unknown. Germline values: CDR1 SGHAT, CDR2 FQNNGV. CDR3 length: 14 amino acids. V was cut by 1 base and J by 7 bases, with 13 bases left in between. This sample's treatment: approximately 18 received Ad26.COV2.S at low or high dose, single or two shots; 5 received placebo; per-sample allocation not given. Repertoires come from day 63 after the first vaccine or placebo injection. Built on an Ad26 vector, the vaccine expressed Wuhan-strain SARS-CoV-2 spike. This specimen comes from a study of Ad26.COV2.S vaccination and SARS-CoV-2 variants. Whole-study findings and limits: It is possible that the TCR breadth and depth analyses underestimated the total T cell responses. Placebo and vaccine recipients had non-spike TCR breadth that was similar. Reported findings describe substantial breadth in spike-specific CD8+ and CD4+ T cell responses following vaccination.

This table comes from immunoSEQ multiplex PCR, and its TCRdb copy is limited to in-frame clones, with some not included. The sample contains approximately 280,000 clones, approximately 89% of which appear only once. This clonotype was obtained from a person between 18 and 65 years old who received the Ad26.COV2.S COVID-19 vaccine or a placebo. Source: peripheral blood, taken in a trial of Ad26.COV2.S vaccine versus placebo. V gene TRBV11-2 combines with J gene TRBJ1-2; no clear D. CDR3 sequence (DNA): TGTGCCAGCAGCTTAGCCGGGGAGGCGTCTGGCTACACCTTC. It codes for CASSLAGEASGYTF.